This T cell receptor (beta chain) was sequenced during a study of blood T cell repertoires in COVID-19. Study overall: Both acute and convalescent COVID-19 samples were obtained from the United States, Italy and Spain. PBMCs, B-cell-depleted T cells, or T cells provided the cDNA or gDNA that made up the material.

TCRdb keeps only in-frame clones here, not all; method: immunoSEQ multiplex PCR. The sample comprises roughly 200,000 clones, around 90% of which are singletons, and 2% to 2.5% rests with the top ten. The CDR3 spans 13 residues. The V and J ends lost 4 bases and 5 bases respectively, with 11 bases between them. Germline-derived CDR1 and CDR2 are SNHLY and FYNNEI. The sample taken for sequencing was PBMCs or T cells enriched from blood (not recorded which). The TCR sequence derives from a woman between 25 and 40 years old who had recovered from COVID-19. V is TRBV2 and J is TRBJ1-2; perhaps TRBD1 as D (5 bases). The CDR3 bases are TGTGCCAGCAGTGGACAGCGCCGTTATGGCTACACCTTC. Its translation: CASSGQRRYGYTF.